The 23 T cell receptor beta chains below all came from one sample that was sequenced in a study of control samples from healthy donors and cancer patients. Only in-frame clones appear in the TCRdb table, and some are missing; sequencing was by immunoSEQ multiplex PCR. The sample carries 100,000 to 150,000 clones, roughly 86% recorded once. Sequencing used PBMCs. The receptors originated from a man aged 50 or older with head and neck cancer.

This clone was seen a single time. V is TRBV27 and J is TRBJ2-5, with 7 bases fitting TRBD1. The ends lost 5 bases at V and 0 bases at J; junction bases unmatched: 3. Germline V gene sequence: CDR1 MNHEY, CDR2 SMNVEV (reference sequence). CDR3 length: 14 amino acids. CDR3 sequence: CASSPTGYQETQYF. The CDR3 DNA is TGTGCCAGCAGTCCGACAGGGTACCAAGAGACCCAGTACTTC.

This clone was counted once. CDR3 bases: TGTGCCAGCAGCCCCTGGGCGGCGGGCACTGAAGCTTTCTTT. Translation gives CASSPWAAGTEAFF. The chain uses TRBV9 and TRBJ1-1, with D hard to call. This CDR3 contains 14 residues. V gave up 4 bases and J gave up 4 bases, with 14 bases separating them. The germline V gene has CDR1 SGDLS and CDR2 YYNGEE.

The genes are TRBV11-2 and TRBJ2-5, with TRBD2 matching over 12 bases. CDR1 and CDR2 from the germline V gene are SGHAT and FQNNGV. V was clipped by 4 bases and J by 5 bases; unmatched bases: 11. The CDR3 is 17 residues long. CDR3 loop: CASSSGASGGAVETQYF. The DNA for the CDR3 is TGTGCCAGCAGCTCCGGGGCTAGCGGGGGGGCAGTGGAGACCCAGTACTTC.

The rearrangement uses TRBV5-4 and TRBJ2-7, with D perhaps given as TRBD1 or TRBD2 (5 bases each). Germline-derived CDR1 and CDR2 are SGHNT and YYREEE (reference sequence). CDR3 length equals 14 residues. Trimming shortened V by 3 bases and J by 0 bases, and 10 bases separated the two germline ends. The CDR3 DNA follows: TGTGCCAGCAGCTCCGGGACGGACTCCTACGAGCAGTACTTC. It translates to CASSSGTDSYEQYF.

V is TRBV5-6 and J is TRBJ1-2; TRBD1 matches 7 bases. CDR1 is SGHDT and CDR2 is YYEEEE in the germline V gene. V lost 4 bases to trimming and J lost 1 base; unmatched junction nucleotides: 10. This CDR3 is built from 16 residues. This CDR3 is CASSPGTVKINYGYTF. The CDR3 region has the DNA TGTGCCAGCAGCCCAGGGACAGTAAAAATTAACTATGGCTACACCTTC.

The chain links TRBV19 to TRBJ2-7; 7 bases align to TRBD1. The germline V gene has CDR1 LNHDA and CDR2 SQIVND (reference sequence). V was pared by 6 bases and J by 3 bases, with 8 bases of the junction left unmatched. The CDR3 has 14 residues. This CDR3 reads CASSGTDVGYEQYF. The CDR3 coding sequence is TGTGCCAGTAGCGGGACAGATGTAGGCTACGAGCAGTACTTC.

A word on this clone: The junction departs from the called germline gene at one end, perhaps through a read error. The chain carries TRBV7-2 and TRBJ2-1; 11 positions match TRBD2. Germline-derived CDR1 and CDR2 are SGHTA and FQGNSA. The CDR3 sequence is 16 residues long. CDR3 protein: CASSLAGGGSYNEQFF. DNA of the CDR3: TGTGCCAGCAGTTTAGCGGGAGGGGGCTCCTACAATGAGCAGTTCTTC.

This clone was counted once. The chain couples TRBV5-1 to TRBJ2-1, with 10 bases matching TRBD1. CDR3 length: 16 residues. V shed 6 bases and J 6 bases; nucleotides not matched to a gene: 12. Germline V gene lookup returns CDR1 SGHRS and CDR2 YFSETQ. The CDR3: CASNTPTGGIGNEQFF. The DNA for the CDR3 is TGCGCCAGCAACACACCGACAGGGGGCATCGGCAATGAGCAGTTCTTC.

The chain employs TRBV7-8 and TRBJ2-7, with TRBD2 matching 12 bases. V lost 5 bases, J lost 6 bases, and 8 bases stayed unmatched. Germline V gives CDR1 SGHVS, CDR2 FQNEAQ. The CDR3 has 15 residues. The CDR3 here is CASSAGLAGYGEQYF. The CDR3 DNA sequence: TGTGCCAGCAGCGCCGGACTAGCGGGGTATGGCGAGCAGTACTTC.

This rearrangement joins TRBV7-9 to TRBJ2-3; 11 nucleotides align to TRBD1. This CDR3 is built from 16 residues. Germline-derived CDR1 and CDR2 are SEHNR and FQNEAQ (reference sequence). Trimming cost V 3 bases and J 5 bases; bases outside gene matches: 7. The CDR3 spells CASSFGGQGAGDTQYF. CDR3 sequence (DNA): TGTGCCAGCAGCTTTGGAGGACAGGGGGCCGGAGATACGCAGTATTTT. The variable domain in full, completed from reference TRBV7-9 and TRBJ2-3, reads DTGVSQNPRHKITKRGQNVTFRCDPISEHNRLYWYRQTLGQGPEFLTYFQNEAQLEKSRLLSDRFSAERPKGSFSTLEIQRTEQGDSAMYLCASSFGGQGAGDTQYFGPGTRLTVL.

V is TRBV18 and J is TRBJ2-7; no clear D gene. The length of the CDR3 is 12 residues. V was shortened by 3 bases and J by 2 bases, with 5 bases between the two germline ends. Germline CDR1 KGHSH, CDR2 LQKENI. CDR3 sequence reads: CASSPNPYEQYF. CDR3 sequence (DNA): TGTGCCAGCTCACCTAACCCCTACGAGCAGTACTTC.

CDR3 sequence: CASSIGGTSGRARTDTQYF. The CDR3 nucleotides read TGTGCCAGTAGTATAGGGGGGACTAGCGGGAGGGCCCGAACAGATACGCAGTATTTT. The chain uses TRBV19 and TRBJ2-3; 16 nucleotides line up with TRBD2. The CDR3 consists of 19 residues. Trimming at V came to 1 base and at J to 3 bases, leaving 7 bases not matched to a gene. CDR1 is LNHDA, CDR2 SQIVND, per germline (reference sequence).

The rearrangement links TRBV3-1 (or the pseudogene TRBV3-2) to TRBJ2-7; unclear D gene. In germline, CDR1 is LGHDT, CDR2 YNNKEL (reference sequence). This CDR3 is built from 14 residues. The germline V and J ends were trimmed by 5 bases and 0 bases, with 11 bases remaining between them. The CDR3: CASSSMADSYEQYF. CDR3 nucleotide sequence: TGTGCCAGCAGCTCCATGGCGGACTCCTACGAGCAGTACTTC.

The table lists this clone with a count of one. The rearrangement uses TRBV19 and TRBJ2-7, with 13 bases fitting TRBD2. CDR3 size: 18 residues. The trim removed 3 bases at V and 2 bases at J, leaving 10 bases unmatched. Germline V gives CDR1 LNHDA, CDR2 SQIVND (reference sequence). The CDR3 DNA is TGTGCCAGTAGTATCCGACCGAACGGACTAGCGGGAGCCTACGAGCAGTACTTC. It specifies CASSIRPNGLAGAYEQYF.

The chain couples TRBV5-1 to TRBJ2-5; 9 nucleotides match TRBD2. The CDR3 spans 16 residues. Trimming removed 9 bases from V and 2 bases from J; junction bases left unmatched: 14. Germline V CDR1 and CDR2: SGHRS, YFSETQ. CDR3 loop: CANSFTPSGDQETQYF. The CDR3 nucleotides read TGCGCCAACAGTTTTACCCCTAGCGGGGATCAAGAGACCCAGTACTTC.

There are a few counts of this clone. The chain combines TRBV7-9 with TRBJ1-1, with D unresolved. V was trimmed by 3 bases and J by 4 bases, leaving 12 bases between them. The germline V gene encodes CDR1 SEHNR and CDR2 FQNEAQ (reference sequence). The CDR3 sequence is 14 residues long. The CDR3, as DNA: TGTGCCAGCAGCTTTTCAGCCCGGGGCACTGAAGCTTTCTTT. This gives the protein CASSFSARGTEAFF.

The chain carries TRBV28 and TRBJ2-7; 7 nucleotides agree with TRBD2. The germline V gene encodes CDR1 MDHEN and CDR2 SYDVKM. V lost 5 bases, J lost 0 bases, and 7 bases stayed unmatched. The CDR3 loop spans 15 amino acids. DNA of the CDR3: TGTGCCAGCAGTGAAACTAGCGCCAACTCCTACGAGCAGTACTTC. Amino acid sequence: CASSETSANSYEQYF.

This clone appeared a single time. This chain links TRBV14 with TRBJ1-1, with D hard to call. Per the germline V gene, CDR1 is SGHDN and CDR2 is FVKESK. The V and J ends lost 1 base and 1 base respectively, with 4 bases between them. The CDR3 contains 13 residues. The CDR3 sequence: CASSQGGNTEAFF. The CDR3, as DNA: TGTGCCAGCAGCCAAGGTGGGAACACTGAAGCTTTCTTT.

This clone was counted a single time. This chain links TRBV7-6 with TRBJ1-6; unclear D gene. The V end lost 6 bases, the J end lost 5 bases, and 14 bases lay between the germline ends. This CDR3 comprises 15 residues. The germline V gene encodes CDR1 SGHVS and CDR2 FNYEAQ. In nucleotides, the CDR3 is TGTGCCAGCAGTACTGGGAGGCCGAATAATTCACCCCTCCACTTT. Protein product: CASSTGRPNNSPLHF.

The chain is built from TRBV10-3 and TRBJ2-7; a possible D gene is TRBD2 (5 bases). There are 15 residues in the CDR3. Trimming took 6 bases from V and 0 from J, leaving 15 bases between them. Germline CDR1 and CDR2: ENHRY and SYGVKD. As DNA, the CDR3 is TGTGCCATCAGAGGCAGCGGACCGAGCTCCTACGAGCAGTACTTC. Translating it yields CAIRGSGPSSYEQYF.

The chain carries TRBV18 and TRBJ1-2, with D tentatively TRBD1 (5 bases). With 5 bases removed from V and 6 bases from J, the gap between germline ends came to 19 bases. The CDR3 sequence is 15 residues long. CDR1 is KGHSH and CDR2 is LQKENI in the germline V gene. The CDR3 sequence: CASSEPSGPAHGYTF. The CDR3 DNA is TGTGCCAGCTCAGAACCTTCGGGGCCCGCCCATGGCTACACCTTC.

The V gene is TRBV6-5, the J gene TRBJ2-7; D gene uncertain. The CDR3 covers 14 residues. Trimming removed 2 bases at V and 1 base at J, with 9 bases between. The germline V gene has CDR1 MNHEY and CDR2 SVGAGI. CDR3 sequence: CASSYTPRSYEQYF. The CDR3 DNA sequence: TGTGCCAGCAGTTACACCCCCCGTTCCTACGAGCAGTACTTC.

The V gene is TRBV25-1, the J gene TRBJ2-1; no firm D call. V was cut by 4 bases and J by 7 bases, with 2 bases left in between. CDR3 size: 10 residues. Germline V CDR1 and CDR2: MGHDK, SYGVNS. This chain's CDR3 is CASSANEQFF. The CDR3 DNA is TGTGCCAGCAGTGCTAATGAGCAGTTCTTC.